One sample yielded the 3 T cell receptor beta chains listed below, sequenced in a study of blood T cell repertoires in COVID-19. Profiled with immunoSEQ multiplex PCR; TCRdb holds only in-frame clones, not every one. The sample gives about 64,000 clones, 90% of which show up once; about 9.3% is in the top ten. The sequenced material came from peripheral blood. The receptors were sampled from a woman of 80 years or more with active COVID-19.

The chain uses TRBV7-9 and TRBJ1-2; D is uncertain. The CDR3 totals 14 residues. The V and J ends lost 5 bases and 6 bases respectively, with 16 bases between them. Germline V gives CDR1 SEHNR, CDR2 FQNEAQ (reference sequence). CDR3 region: CASSPLGGSNGYTF. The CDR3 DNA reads TGTGCCAGCAGCCCACTCGGAGGGTCAAATGGCTACACCTTC.

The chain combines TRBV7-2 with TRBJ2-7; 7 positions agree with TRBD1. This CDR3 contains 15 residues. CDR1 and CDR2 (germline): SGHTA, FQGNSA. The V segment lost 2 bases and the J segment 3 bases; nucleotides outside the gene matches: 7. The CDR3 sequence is CASSLMAGGGYEQYV. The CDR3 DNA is TGTGCCAGCAGCTTAATGGCAGGGGGTGGCTACGAGCAGTACGTC.

The CDR3 spells CASSLRGLGPSEQYF. DNA for the CDR3: TGTGCCAGCAGCTTGCGAGGGTTGGGTCCCAGCGAGCAGTACTTC. V and J are TRBV5-4 and TRBJ2-7, with D tentatively TRBD2 (5 bases). Trimming took off 1 base at V and 6 bases at J, with 17 bases between the two ends. The V gene's germline CDR1 is SGHNT and CDR2 YYREEE (reference sequence). CDR3 length: 15 amino acids.